This TCR beta chain derives from a study of cytomegalovirus exposure and HLA in healthy donors. Researchers ran the PCR with 60 Vbeta and 13 Jbeta primers. TCRdb keeps only in-frame clones here, not all; method: immunoSEQ multiplex PCR. The profile covers 100,000 to 150,000 clones, with over 60% appearing a single time and about 4.3% taken by the ten largest. CDR3 length equals 15 residues. Germline CDR1 reads SGHNT; CDR2 reads YYREEE (reference sequence). Trimming left V 0 bases short and J 3 bases short, with 13 bases between. The chain is built from TRBV5-4 and TRBJ2-7; tentative D call: TRBD2 (5 bases). The sequenced material came from PBMCs. This TCR derives from a man in his 60s in good health and CMV-seropositive. CDR3 protein: CASSLGGASRYEQYF. DNA for the CDR3: TGTGCCAGCAGCTTGGGTGGTGCTAGCCGCTACGAGCAGTACTTC.